Included here is one T cell receptor beta chain sequence, with context. These data come from a study of blood T cell repertoires in COVID-19. Under the authors' procedure: Reference gene primer amplification gave estimated nucleated cell counts. TCRdb keeps only in-frame clones here, not all; method: immunoSEQ multiplex PCR. D and trimming come from the DNA, and the V and J calls and clone size come from that table. There are 180,000 or so clones in the sample; about 80% occur only once, and 7% to 9% lies in the top ten. Participant reports of clinical history set cohort assignment. Recovery meant two consecutive negative NP/OP PCR tests, professional clearance, or resolved symptoms. Per the germline V gene, CDR1 is MDHEN and CDR2 is SYDVKM. This CDR3 has 13 residues. Trimming left V 2 bases short and J 4 bases short, with 8 bases between.

The receptor's source is a man aged 35-49 years who had recovered from COVID-19. What was sequenced was PBMCs or T cells enriched from blood (not recorded which). This chain links TRBV28 with TRBJ1-2; D ambiguous. CDR3 DNA sequence: TGTGCCAGCAGTTTAAGCAGGTTCTATGGCTACACCTTC. Amino acids: CASSLSRFYGYTF.